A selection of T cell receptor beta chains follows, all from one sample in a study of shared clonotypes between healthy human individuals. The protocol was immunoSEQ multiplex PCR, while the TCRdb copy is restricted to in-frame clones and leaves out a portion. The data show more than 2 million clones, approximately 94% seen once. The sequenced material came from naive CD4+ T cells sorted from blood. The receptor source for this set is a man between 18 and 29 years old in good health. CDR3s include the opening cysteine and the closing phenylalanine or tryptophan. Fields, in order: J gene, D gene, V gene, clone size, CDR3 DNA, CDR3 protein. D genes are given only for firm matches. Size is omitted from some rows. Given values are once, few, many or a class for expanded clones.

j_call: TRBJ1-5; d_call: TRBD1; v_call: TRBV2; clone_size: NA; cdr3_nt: TGTGCCAGCAGTCCCGAGGACAGGGGGTACAATCAGCCCCAGCATTTT; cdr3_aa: CASSPEDRGYNQPQHF
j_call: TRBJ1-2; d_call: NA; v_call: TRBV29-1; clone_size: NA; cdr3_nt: TGCAGCGTTGTTTCGGGGTTTGGCTACACCTTC; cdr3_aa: CSVVSGFGYTF
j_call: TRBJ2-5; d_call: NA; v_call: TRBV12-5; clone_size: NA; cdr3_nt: TGTGCTAGTGGTTACCCCACGACACTCAGGGTTCAAGAGACCCAGTACTTC; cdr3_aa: CASGYPTTLRVQETQYF
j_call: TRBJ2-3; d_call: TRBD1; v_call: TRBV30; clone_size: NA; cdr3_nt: TGTGCCTGGAAGGGGGCGTGGGACACAGATACGCAGTATTTT; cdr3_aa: CAWKGAWDTDTQYF
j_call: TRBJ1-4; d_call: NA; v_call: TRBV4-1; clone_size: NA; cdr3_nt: TGCGCCAGCAGCCAAGACGGAGCAACTAATGAAAAACTGTTTTTT; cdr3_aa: CASSQDGATNEKLFF
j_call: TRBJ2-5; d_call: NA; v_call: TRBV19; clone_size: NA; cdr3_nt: TGTGCCAGTAGTATGTGGGCGGAGACCCAGTACTTC; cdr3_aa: CASSMWAETQYF
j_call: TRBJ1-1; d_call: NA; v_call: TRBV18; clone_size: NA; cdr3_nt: TGTGCCAGCCTTTTGGCAGGGATTGAAGCTTTCTTT; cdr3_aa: CASLLAGIEAFF
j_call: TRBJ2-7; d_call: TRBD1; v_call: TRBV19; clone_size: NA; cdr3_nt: TGTGCCAGTAGGGACGGGACAGGGAGGTCCTACGAGCAGTACTTC; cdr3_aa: CASRDGTGRSYEQYF
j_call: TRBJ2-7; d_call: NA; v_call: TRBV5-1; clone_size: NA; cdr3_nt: TGCGCCAGCAGCGGCACTTTTGCCTACGAGCAGTACTTC; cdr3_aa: CASSGTFAYEQYF
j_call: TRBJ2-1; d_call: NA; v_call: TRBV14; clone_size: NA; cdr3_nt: TGTGCCAGCAGCTCCATCCCCAACAGGTTGGAGTTCTTC; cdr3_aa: CASSSIPNRLEFF
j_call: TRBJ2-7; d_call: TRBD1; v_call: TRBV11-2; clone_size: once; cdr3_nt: TGTGCCAGCAAGGGGGCAAGCGAGCAGTACTTC; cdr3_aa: CASKGASEQYF
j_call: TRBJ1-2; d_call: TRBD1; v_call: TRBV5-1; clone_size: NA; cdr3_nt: TGCGCCAGCAGCATCGGGACAGGGGGTGGCTACACCTTC; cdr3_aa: CASSIGTGGGYTF
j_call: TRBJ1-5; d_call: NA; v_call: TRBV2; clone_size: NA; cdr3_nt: TGTGCCAGCAGTGTCAGTGGAGGCAATCAGCCCCAGCATTTT; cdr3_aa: CASSVSGGNQPQHF
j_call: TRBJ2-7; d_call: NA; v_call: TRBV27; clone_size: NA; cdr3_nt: TGTGCCAGCAGTTGGCCAGGGGCGTACGAGCAGTACTTC; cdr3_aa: CASSWPGAYEQYF
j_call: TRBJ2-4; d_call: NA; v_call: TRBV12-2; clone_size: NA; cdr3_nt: TGTGCAAGTCGCCCCAGGCTAGCCAAAAACATTCAGTACTTC; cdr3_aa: CASRPRLAKNIQYF
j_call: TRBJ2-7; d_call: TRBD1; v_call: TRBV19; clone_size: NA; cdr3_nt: TGTGCCAGTAGCGGGACAGGGGGGAGCTCCTACGAGCAGTACTTC; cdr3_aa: CASSGTGGSSYEQYF
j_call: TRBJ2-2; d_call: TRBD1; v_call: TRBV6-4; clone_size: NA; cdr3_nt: TGTGCCAGCAGTCGACAGGGCGCCGGGCCCGGGGAGCTGTTTTTT; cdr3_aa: CASSRQGAGPGELFF
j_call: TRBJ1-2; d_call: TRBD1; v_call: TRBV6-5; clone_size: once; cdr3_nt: TGTGCCAGCAGTCCCGGACAGGGGCAAGATGGCTACACCTTC; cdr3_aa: CASSPGQGQDGYTF
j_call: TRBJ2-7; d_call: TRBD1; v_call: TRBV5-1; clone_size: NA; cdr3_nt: TGCGCCAGCAGCTTGACAGGGGGCAACTACGAGCAGTACTTC; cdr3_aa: CASSLTGGNYEQYF
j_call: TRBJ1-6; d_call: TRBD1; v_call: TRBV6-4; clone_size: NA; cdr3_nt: TGTGCCAGCAGTAGACAGGGGGGTTCACCCCTCCACTTT; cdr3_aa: CASSRQGGSPLHF
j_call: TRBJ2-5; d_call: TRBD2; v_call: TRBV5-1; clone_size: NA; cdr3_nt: TGCGCCAGCTTTGGGACTAGCGGGGGCCAAGAGACCCAGTACTTC; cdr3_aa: CASFGTSGGQETQYF
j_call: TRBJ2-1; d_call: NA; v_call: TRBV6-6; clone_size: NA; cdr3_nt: TGTGCCAGCAGTAGGAGCGCAAGCTCCTACAATGAGCAGTTCTTC; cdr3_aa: CASSRSASSYNEQFF
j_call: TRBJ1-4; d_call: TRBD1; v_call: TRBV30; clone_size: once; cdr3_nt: TGTGCCTGGAGTGTGGGACAGTCCCAAACTAATGAAAAACTGTTTTTT; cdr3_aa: CAWSVGQSQTNEKLFF
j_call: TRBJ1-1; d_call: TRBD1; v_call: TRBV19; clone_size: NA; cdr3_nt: TGTGCCAGTAGTATAGGGACAGGGAACACTGAAGCTTTCTTT; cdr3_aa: CASSIGTGNTEAFF
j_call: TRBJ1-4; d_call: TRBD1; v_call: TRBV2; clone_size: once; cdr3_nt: TGTGCCAGCAGTGCACAGGGGGTCGAAAAACTGTTTTTT; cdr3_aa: CASSAQGVEKLFF
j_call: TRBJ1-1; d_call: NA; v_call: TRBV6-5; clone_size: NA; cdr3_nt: TGTGCCAGCACTTCCCCGATTCAAGACAGACAAGCTTTCTTT; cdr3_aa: CASTSPIQDRQAFF
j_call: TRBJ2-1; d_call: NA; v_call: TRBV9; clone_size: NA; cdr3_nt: TGTGCCAGCAGCGCTACCGGGACACCAACCTACAATGAGCAGTTCTTC; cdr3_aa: CASSATGTPTYNEQFF
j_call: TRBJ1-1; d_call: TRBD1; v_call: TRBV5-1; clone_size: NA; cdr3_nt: TGCGCCAGCAGCCGAGACGACAGGGGGGCCACTGAAGCTTTCTTT; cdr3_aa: CASSRDDRGATEAFF
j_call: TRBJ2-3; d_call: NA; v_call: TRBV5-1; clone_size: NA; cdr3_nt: TGCGCCAGCAGCTTGGAGGCTAGCGGCACAGATACGCAGTATTTT; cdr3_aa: CASSLEASGTDTQYF
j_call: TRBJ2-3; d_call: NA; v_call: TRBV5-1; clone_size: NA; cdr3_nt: TGCGCCAGCAGCTTGGTTGGTGGTAGCACAGATACGCAGTATTTT; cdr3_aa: CASSLVGGSTDTQYF
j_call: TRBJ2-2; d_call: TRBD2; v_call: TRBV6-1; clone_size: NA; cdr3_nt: TGTGCCAGCAGTGTACGGCTAGCGGGAAACACCGGGGAGCTGTTTTTT; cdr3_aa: CASSVRLAGNTGELFF
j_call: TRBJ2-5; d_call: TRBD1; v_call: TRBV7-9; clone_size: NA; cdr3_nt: TGTGCCAGCAGCCGGGGACAGGGGGCCCAAGAGACCCAGTACTTC; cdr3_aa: CASSRGQGAQETQYF
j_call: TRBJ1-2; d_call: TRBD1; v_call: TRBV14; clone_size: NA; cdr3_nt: TGTGCCAGCAGCCTACAGGGGAGAGATGGCTACACCTTC; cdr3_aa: CASSLQGRDGYTF
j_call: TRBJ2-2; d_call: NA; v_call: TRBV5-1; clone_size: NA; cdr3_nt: TGCGCCAGCAGCTTGGATGGTTACACCGGGGAGCTGTTTTTT; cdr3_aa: CASSLDGYTGELFF
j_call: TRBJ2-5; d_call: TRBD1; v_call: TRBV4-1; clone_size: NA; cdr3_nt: TGCGCCAGCGGGACAGGGGTAGAGACCCAGTACTTC; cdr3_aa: CASGTGVETQYF
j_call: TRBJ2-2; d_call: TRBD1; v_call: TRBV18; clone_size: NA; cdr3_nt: TGTGCCAGCTCACCACGGAGAGGGGGCTCTGGCACCGGGGAGCTGTTTTTT; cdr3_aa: CASSPRRGGSGTGELFF
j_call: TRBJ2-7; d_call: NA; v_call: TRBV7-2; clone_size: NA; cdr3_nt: TGTGCCAGCAGCGGAATAGACATAGCGCGCTACGAGCAGTACTTC; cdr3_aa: CASSGIDIARYEQYF
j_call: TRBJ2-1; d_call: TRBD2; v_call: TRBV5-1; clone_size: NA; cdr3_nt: TGCGCCAGCAGCCCCCCGACTAGCGGAGGATACAATGAGCAGTTCTTC; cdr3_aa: CASSPPTSGGYNEQFF
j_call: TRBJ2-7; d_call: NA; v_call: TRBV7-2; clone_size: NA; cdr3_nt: TGTGCCAGCAGCCCACGGGTTTCCTACGAGCAGTACTTC; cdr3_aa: CASSPRVSYEQYF
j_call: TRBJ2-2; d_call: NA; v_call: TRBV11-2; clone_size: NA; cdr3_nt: TGTGCCAGCAGCTCTCAGGCCGGGGAGCTGTTTTTT; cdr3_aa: CASSSQAGELFF
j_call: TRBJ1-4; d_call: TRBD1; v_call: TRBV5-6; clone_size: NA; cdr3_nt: TGTGCCAGCAGCTCCACAGGGGGCGTTTGGGAAAAACTGTTTTTT; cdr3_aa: CASSSTGGVWEKLFF
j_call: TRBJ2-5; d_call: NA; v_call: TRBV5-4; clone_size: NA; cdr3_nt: TGTGCCAGCAGCTTGGTGGGGCGTTCCCAAGAGACCCAGTACTTC; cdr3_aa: CASSLVGRSQETQYF
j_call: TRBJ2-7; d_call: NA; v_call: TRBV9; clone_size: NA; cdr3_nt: TGTGCCAGCAGCGTCGGCAGCTCCTACGAGCAGTACTTC; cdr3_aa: CASSVGSSYEQYF
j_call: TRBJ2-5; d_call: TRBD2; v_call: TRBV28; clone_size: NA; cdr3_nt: TGTGCCAGCTGTAGCGGGGGGGTGGAGCAAGAGACCCAGTACTTC; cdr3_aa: CASCSGGVEQETQYF
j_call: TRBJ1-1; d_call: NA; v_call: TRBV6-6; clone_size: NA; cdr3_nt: TGTGCCAGCAGCCCAGGGAGGGGGAGACTTCAGACTGAAGCTTTCTTT; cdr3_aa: CASSPGRGRLQTEAFF